This T cell receptor beta chain was found in a study of T cell responses to AZD1222 COVID-19 vaccine. Study-level results: Spike-specific TCR breadth and depth were elevated following two AZD1222 doses.

This clone appeared a single time. Its antigen is undetermined. CDR3 length: 15 residues. The germline gives CDR1 LGHNA, CDR2 YSLEER. V was pared by 0 bases and J by 3 bases, with 2 bases of the junction left unmatched. The assay was immunoSEQ multiplex PCR, and TCRdb's table has in-frame clones only and misses some. There are 80,000 or so clones in the sample; roughly 90% occur only once, and approximately 4.7% lies in the top ten. Material: peripheral blood, obtained on day 0 of MenACWY control vaccination. The receptor's source is an adult in good health. The chain recombines TRBV4-3 with TRBJ1-5; 7 bases agree with TRBD1. CDR3: CASSQDGTDNQPQHF. The CDR3 DNA sequence: TGCGCCAGCAGCCAAGACGGGACAGACAATCAGCCCCAGCATTTT.